This note documents a single T cell receptor (beta chain) sequence. Its specificity is unknown. The data originate from a study of OX40 agonist ivuxolimab in advanced cancers. Losses at the gene ends were 3 bases for V and 3 bases for J; bases not matched to a gene: 3. The germline gives CDR1 SGDLS, CDR2 YYNGEE. This CDR3 is 15 amino acids long. TCRdb's table, derived via immunoSEQ multiplex PCR, lists solely in-frame clones and lacks some. Of approximately 45,000 clones detected, roughly 90% appear once; the ten largest clones hold roughly 7.8%. Study-level results: Average numbers of expanded clones were greater in CD8+ T cells than in CD4+.

The TCR originated in an adult with an advanced solid tumor such as melanoma, head and neck, liver or kidney cancer. The sequences come from CD4+ or CD8+ T cells sorted from blood, collected in a trial of the OX40 agonist ivuxolimab. The chain has TRBV9 and TRBJ2-1; 10 bases match TRBD1. CDR3 amino acids: CASSAGTGDYNEQFF. The CDR3 nucleotides are TGTGCCAGCAGCGCCGGGACAGGGGACTACAATGAGCAGTTCTTC. Full variable domain (remainder filled in from reference TRBV9 and TRBJ2-1): DSGVTQTPKHLITATGQRVTLRCSPRSGDLSVYWYQQSLDQGLQFLIQYYNGEERAKGNILERFSAQQFPDLHSELNLSSLELGDSALYFCASSAGTGDYNEQFFGPGTRLTVL.